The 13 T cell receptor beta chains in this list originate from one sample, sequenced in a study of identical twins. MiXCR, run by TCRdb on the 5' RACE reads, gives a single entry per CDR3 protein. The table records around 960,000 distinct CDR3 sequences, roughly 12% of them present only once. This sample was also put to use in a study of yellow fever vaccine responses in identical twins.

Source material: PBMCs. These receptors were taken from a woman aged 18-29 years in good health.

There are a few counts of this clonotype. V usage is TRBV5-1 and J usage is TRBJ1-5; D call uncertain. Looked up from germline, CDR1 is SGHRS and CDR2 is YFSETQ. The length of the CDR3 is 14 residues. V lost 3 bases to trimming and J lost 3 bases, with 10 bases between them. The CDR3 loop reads CASSSDTTNQPQHF. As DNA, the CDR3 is TGCGCCAGCAGCTCAGACACCACCAATCAGCCCCAGCATTTT.

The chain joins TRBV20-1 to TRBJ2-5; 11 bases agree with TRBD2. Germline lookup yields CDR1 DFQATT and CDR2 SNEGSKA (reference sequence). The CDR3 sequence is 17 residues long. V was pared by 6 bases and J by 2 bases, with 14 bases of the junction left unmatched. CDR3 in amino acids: CSAKRVLAGGFQETQYF. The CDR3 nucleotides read TGCAGTGCCAAGAGGGTCCTAGCGGGGGGTTTTCAAGAGACCCAGTACTTC.

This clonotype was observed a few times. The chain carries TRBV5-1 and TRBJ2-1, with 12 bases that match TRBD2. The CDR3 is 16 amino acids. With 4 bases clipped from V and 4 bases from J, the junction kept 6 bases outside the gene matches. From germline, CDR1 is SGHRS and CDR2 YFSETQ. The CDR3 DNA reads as TGCGCCAGCAGCAAACCTAGCGGGAGGGCGTACAATGAGCAGTTCTTC. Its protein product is CASSKPSGRAYNEQFF.

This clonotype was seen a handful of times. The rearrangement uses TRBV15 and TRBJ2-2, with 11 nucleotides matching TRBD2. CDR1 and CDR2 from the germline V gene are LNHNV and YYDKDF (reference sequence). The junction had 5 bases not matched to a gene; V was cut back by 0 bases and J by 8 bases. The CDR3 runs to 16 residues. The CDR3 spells CATSRDRLAGPGELFF. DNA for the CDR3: TGTGCCACCAGCAGAGATAGACTAGCGGGGCCGGGGGAGCTGTTTTTT.

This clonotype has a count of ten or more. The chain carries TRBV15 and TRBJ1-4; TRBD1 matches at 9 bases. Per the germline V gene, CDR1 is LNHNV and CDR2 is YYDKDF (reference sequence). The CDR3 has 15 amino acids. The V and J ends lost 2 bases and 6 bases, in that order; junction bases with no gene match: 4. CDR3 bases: TGTGCCACCAGCAGACCGGGACAGGGATATGAAAAACTGTTTTTT. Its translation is CATSRPGQGYEKLFF. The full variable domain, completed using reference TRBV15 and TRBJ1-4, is DAMVIQNPRYQVTQFGKPVTLSCSQTLNHNVMYWYQQKSSQAPKLLFHYYDKDFNNEADTPDNFQSRRPNTSFCFLDIRSPGLGDTAMYLCATSRPGQGYEKLFFGSGTQLSVL.

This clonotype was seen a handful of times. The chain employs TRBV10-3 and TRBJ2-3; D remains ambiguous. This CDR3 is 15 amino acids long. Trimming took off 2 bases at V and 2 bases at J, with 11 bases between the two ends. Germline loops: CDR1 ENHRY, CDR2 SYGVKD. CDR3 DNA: TGTGCCATCAGTGAGGACCCGCTCGTCACAGATACGCAGTATTTT. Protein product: CAISEDPLVTDTQYF.

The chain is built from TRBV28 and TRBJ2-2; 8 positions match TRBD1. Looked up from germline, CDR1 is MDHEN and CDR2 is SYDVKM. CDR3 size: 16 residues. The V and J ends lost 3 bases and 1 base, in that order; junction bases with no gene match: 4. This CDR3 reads CASSFGTGGNTGELFF. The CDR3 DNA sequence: TGTGCCAGCAGTTTCGGAACAGGGGGGAACACCGGGGAGCTGTTTTTT.

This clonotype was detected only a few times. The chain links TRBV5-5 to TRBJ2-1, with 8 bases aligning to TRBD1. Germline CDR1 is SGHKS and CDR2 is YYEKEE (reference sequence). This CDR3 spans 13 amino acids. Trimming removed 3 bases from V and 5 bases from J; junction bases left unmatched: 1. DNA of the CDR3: TGTGCCAGCAGCTCGACAGGGGACAATGAGCAGTTCTTC. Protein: CASSSTGDNEQFF.

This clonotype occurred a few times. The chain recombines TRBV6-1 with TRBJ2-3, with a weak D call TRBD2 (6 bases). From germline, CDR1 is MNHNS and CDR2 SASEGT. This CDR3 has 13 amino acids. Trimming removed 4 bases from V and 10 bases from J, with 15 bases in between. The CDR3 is CASSAGGPGAQYF. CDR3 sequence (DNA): TGTGCCAGCAGTGCAGGAGGGCCGGGCGCGCAGTATTTT.

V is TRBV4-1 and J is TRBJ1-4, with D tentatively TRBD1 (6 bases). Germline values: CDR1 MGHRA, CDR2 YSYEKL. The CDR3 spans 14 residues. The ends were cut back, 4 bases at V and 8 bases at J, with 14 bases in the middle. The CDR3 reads CASSRVQGVEKLFF. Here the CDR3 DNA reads TGCGCCAGCAGCCGGGTACAGGGCGTGGAAAAACTGTTTTTT.

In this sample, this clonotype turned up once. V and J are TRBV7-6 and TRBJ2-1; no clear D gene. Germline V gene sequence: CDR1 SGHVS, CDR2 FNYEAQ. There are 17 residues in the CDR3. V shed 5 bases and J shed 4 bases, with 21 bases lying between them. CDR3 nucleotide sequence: TGTGCCAGCAGCCCCAGTGGGTGGGGTGGCAATTACAATGAGCAGTTCTTC. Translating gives CASSPSGWGGNYNEQFF.

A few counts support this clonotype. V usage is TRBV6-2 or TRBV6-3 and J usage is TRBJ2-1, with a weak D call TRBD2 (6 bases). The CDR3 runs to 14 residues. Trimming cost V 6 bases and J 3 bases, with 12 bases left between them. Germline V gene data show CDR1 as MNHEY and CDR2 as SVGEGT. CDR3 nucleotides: TGTGCCAGCAGCAAAGGGACTCTCTACAATGAGCAGTTCTTC. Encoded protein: CASSKGTLYNEQFF.

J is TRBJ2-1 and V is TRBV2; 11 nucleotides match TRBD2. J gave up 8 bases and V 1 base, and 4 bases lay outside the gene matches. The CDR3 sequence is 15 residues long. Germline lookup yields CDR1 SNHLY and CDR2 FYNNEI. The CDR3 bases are TGTGCCAGCAGTGAAGACCTAGCGGGAGGTTATGAGCAGTTCTTC. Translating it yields CASSEDLAGGYEQFF.